The 25 T cell receptor beta chains given below trace back to one sample, sequenced in a study of lymphopenia after photon versus proton radiotherapy. Produced via immunoSEQ multiplex PCR; TCRdb's table is partial and in-frame only. The top ten hold about 9.3% of the sample, which has 40,000 to 45,000 clones, roughly 86% seen once. Sequencing was performed on peripheral blood, taken from a patient treated with proton-based radiotherapy. These receptors were taken from a woman in her sixties or seventies with pancreatic cancer. Some clones in this sample may be carry-over from other donors' samples.

In this sample, this clone turned up a few times. The rearrangement joins TRBV28 to TRBJ1-5; a possible D gene is TRBD1 (6 bases). V gave up 5 bases and J gave up 1 base, with 18 bases separating them. The germline V gene encodes CDR1 MDHEN and CDR2 SYDVKM. CDR3 length: 17 residues. CDR3 sequence (DNA): TGTGCCAGCAGTCCGGGACACCGTGGGTGGAGCAATCAGCCCCAGCATTTT. It translates to CASSPGHRGWSNQPQHF.

V is TRBV5-1 and J is TRBJ2-5, with 9 bases that match TRBD2. The CDR3 has 15 residues. Germline values: CDR1 SGHRS, CDR2 YFSETQ. After removal of 4 bases from V and 5 bases from J, the junction contained 9 bases not matched to a gene. In nucleotides, the CDR3 is TGCGCCAGCAGCCCCATGGCGGGAGGGCCGGAGACCCAGTACTTC. Protein sequence: CASSPMAGGPETQYF.

This clone was seen only a few times. The chain has TRBV5-8 and TRBJ2-2; tentatively, D is TRBD1 (5 bases). The V gene's germline CDR1 is SGHTS and CDR2 YDEGEE. V was pared by 0 bases and J by 5 bases, with 14 bases between. This CDR3 has 16 residues. CDR3 loop: CASSLVGLPTTGELFF. The CDR3 DNA reads as TGTGCCAGCAGCTTGGTGGGGCTCCCTACGACCGGGGAGCTGTTTTTT.

This CDR3 is CASSYLSGTETYEQYF. The CDR3 DNA follows: TGTGCCAGCAGTTATTTATCCGGGACGGAGACCTACGAGCAGTACTTC. The chain carries TRBV6-6 and TRBJ2-7; D is possibly TRBD1 or TRBD2 (5 bases each). The ends were cut back, 3 bases at V and 2 bases at J, with 17 bases in the middle. Germline values: CDR1 MNHNY, CDR2 SVGAGI (reference sequence). This CDR3 region has 16 residues.

V and J are TRBV5-1 and TRBJ2-7; TRBD2 aligns across 12 bases. J was trimmed by 0 bases and V by 3 bases; bases with no gene match: 4. Germline V gene sequence: CDR1 SGHRS, CDR2 YFSETQ. The CDR3 totals 16 residues. The CDR3: CASSSGLAGSSYEQYF. The CDR3 DNA sequence: TGCGCCAGCAGCTCGGGACTAGCGGGCTCCTCCTACGAGCAGTACTTC.

In this sample, this clone turned up once. V gene TRBV10-2 combines with J gene TRBJ2-1; a weak D match, TRBD1 (5 bases). The CDR3 runs to 15 residues. Per germline, CDR1 WSHSY and CDR2 SAAADI. Deletions cut 3 bases from V and 6 bases from J, with 15 bases between. DNA for the CDR3: TGCGCCAGCAGTGACTCACAGGTGAAGACCAATGAGCAGTTCTTC. The encoded protein is CASSDSQVKTNEQFF.

This clone came up once. The V and J genes are TRBV28 and TRBJ2-3; 10 bases agree with TRBD2. This CDR3 has 16 amino acids. Germline V gene sequence: CDR1 MDHEN, CDR2 SYDVKM. V lost 7 bases and J lost 0; bases outside the gene matches: 7. This chain's CDR3 is CASTKRTSGSTDTQYF. The CDR3 DNA follows: TGTGCCAGCACCAAACGGACTAGCGGTAGCACAGATACGCAGTATTTT.

The chain links TRBV6-5 to TRBJ1-2; no definite D call. This CDR3 has 11 amino acids. Germline loops: CDR1 MNHEY, CDR2 SVGAGI. V lost 5 bases and J lost 14, with 15 bases in between. CDR3 region: CASSPAPKGTF. The DNA for the CDR3 is TGTGCCAGCAGTCCCGCTCCGAAGGGAACCTTC.

The J gene is TRBJ1-6, the V gene TRBV5-1; no clear D. Germline V gene lookup returns CDR1 SGHRS and CDR2 YFSETQ. The CDR3 loop spans 15 amino acids. V lost 4 bases, J lost 9 bases, and 17 bases lay in between. CDR3 bases: TGCGCCAGCAGCCCCTTGGGGTACCCTTTTTCACCCCTCCACTTT. This encodes CASSPLGYPFSPLHF.

The V gene is TRBV6-5, the J gene TRBJ2-6; D possibly corresponds to TRBD1 (6 bases). CDR1 MNHEY and CDR2 SVGAGI come from the germline V gene. The CDR3 extends over 13 amino acids. Trimming pared 7 bases from V and 3 bases from J, leaving 7 bases between. The CDR3 spells CASMTGGANVLTF. The CDR3 DNA follows: TGTGCCAGCATGACAGGTGGGGCCAACGTCCTGACTTTC.

The rearrangement uses TRBV28 and TRBJ2-5; TRBD2 might be the D (5 bases). Germline V gene data show CDR1 as MDHEN and CDR2 as SYDVKM. CDR3 length: 17 amino acids. Trimming cost V 2 bases and J 4 bases, with 20 bases left between them. CDR3 protein: CASSLALISSAGETQYF. The CDR3 DNA sequence: TGTGCCAGCAGTTTAGCCCTAATTAGTAGTGCGGGAGAGACCCAGTACTTC.

V is TRBV7-3 and J is TRBJ2-3; a weak D match, TRBD2 (7 bases). Looked up from germline, CDR1 is SGHTA and CDR2 is FQGTGA. Between the trimmed V and J ends, which lost 5 bases and 2 bases, there was a span of 20 bases. This CDR3 comprises 17 residues. In nucleotides, the CDR3 is TGTGCCAGCAGCCCGCTGGGAGGGGGTGACACCACAGATACGCAGTATTTT. Encoded protein: CASSPLGGGDTTDTQYF.

This clone was detected only a few times. V usage is TRBV29-1 and J usage is TRBJ2-5; unclear D gene. Per germline, CDR1 SQVTM and CDR2 ANQGSEA. The CDR3 consists of 13 residues. V was pared by 4 bases and J by 3 bases, with 12 bases between. This CDR3 reads CSVVPGREETQYF. CDR3 DNA sequence: TGCAGCGTTGTACCCGGCAGAGAAGAGACCCAGTACTTC. Filled out from reference TRBV29-1 and TRBJ2-5, the complete variable domain reads SAVISQKPSRDICQRGTSLTIQCQVDSQVTMMFWYRQQPGQSLTLIATANQGSEATYESGFVIDKFPISRPNLTFSTLTVSNMSPEDSSIYLCSVVPGREETQYFGPGTRLLVL.

This clone was seen a few times. The V call is TRBV2, the J call TRBJ1-2, with 7 nucleotides matching TRBD1. CDR1 is SNHLY, CDR2 FYNNEI, per germline. J was trimmed by 7 bases and V by 4 bases; bases with no gene match: 6. This CDR3 is 13 amino acids long. The CDR3 DNA reads as TGTGCCAGCAGTGTGACAGGGAGGTTTGGCTACACCTTC. This codes for CASSVTGRFGYTF.

The J gene is TRBJ1-1, the V gene TRBV7-2; possible D gene TRBD1, 6 bases. Trimming pared 5 bases from V and 2 bases from J, leaving 12 bases between. Per the germline V gene, CDR1 is SGHTA and CDR2 is FQGNSA. The CDR3 is made up of 14 amino acids. The CDR3 here is CASSEYRENTEAFF. DNA of the CDR3: TGTGCCAGCAGCGAGTACAGGGAAAACACTGAAGCTTTCTTT. Full variable domain (remainder filled in from reference TRBV7-2 and TRBJ1-1): GAGVSQSPSNKVTEKGKDVELRCDPISGHTALYWYRQSLGQGLEFLIYFQGNSAPDKSGLPSDRFSAERTGGSVSTLTIQRTQQEDSAVYLCASSEYRENTEAFFGQGTRLTVV.

The genes are TRBV2 and TRBJ2-3; perhaps TRBD1 as D (5 bases). CDR1 SNHLY and CDR2 FYNNEI come from the germline V gene. This CDR3 spans 15 amino acids. V was trimmed by 7 bases and J by 6 bases, leaving 20 bases between them. The CDR3: CASTIGFHPGDTQYF. CDR3 nucleotide sequence: TGTGCCAGCACTATCGGGTTTCACCCAGGGGATACGCAGTATTTT.

The chain uses TRBV28 and TRBJ2-7, with unresolved D. Per the germline V gene, CDR1 is MDHEN and CDR2 is SYDVKM. CDR3 size: 14 residues. Between the trimmed V and J ends, which lost 5 bases and 7 bases, there was a span of 18 bases. Here the CDR3 reads CASSPPALPREQYF. In DNA form, the CDR3 reads TGTGCCAGCAGTCCCCCGGCCCTCCCGCGGGAGCAGTACTTC.

The CDR3 loop is CAWSVRGGRAGNEQFF. The DNA of the CDR3 is TGTGCCTGGAGTGTACGGGGCGGGAGGGCCGGGAATGAGCAGTTCTTC. V and J are TRBV30 and TRBJ2-1, with 9 bases identical to TRBD2. Germline assignment: CDR1 GTSNPN and CDR2 SVGIG (reference sequence). V was pared by 0 bases and J by 7 bases, with 10 bases of the junction left unmatched. The CDR3 sequence is 16 residues long. The full variable domain, rest sourced from reference TRBV30 and TRBJ2-1, is SQTIHQWPATLVQPVGSPLSLECTVEGTSNPNLYWYRQAAGRGLQLLFYSVGIGQISSEVPQNLSASRPQDRQFILSSKKLLLSDSGFYLCAWSVRGGRAGNEQFFGPGTRLTVL.

The chain carries TRBV18 and TRBJ1-4, with 7 nucleotides matching TRBD1. V dropped 3 bases and J dropped 6; count of bases not matched to a gene: 4. CDR1 and CDR2 from the germline V gene are KGHSH and LQKENI. This CDR3 comprises 14 residues. Here the CDR3 reads CASSPSTGYEKLFF. CDR3 DNA: TGTGCCAGCTCACCCTCGACAGGGTATGAAAAACTGTTTTTT.

This clone was seen once. The same CDR3 is also encoded by other DNA sequences in this sample. The V gene is TRBV30, the J gene TRBJ1-2; a possible D gene is TRBD1 (6 bases). Germline CDR1 and CDR2: GTSNPN and SVGIG (reference sequence). CDR3 size: 14 residues. Trimming left V 1 base short and J 2 bases short, with 11 bases between. CDR3 residues: CAWSEGGPNYGYTF. As DNA, the CDR3 is TGTGCCTGGAGTGAAGGGGGTCCCAACTATGGCTACACCTTC. Based on the CDR3 plus reference TRBV30 and TRBJ1-2, the full variable domain is SQTIHQWPATLVQPVGSPLSLECTVEGTSNPNLYWYRQAAGRGLQLLFYSVGIGQISSEVPQNLSASRPQDRQFILSSKKLLLSDSGFYLCAWSEGGPNYGYTFGSGTRLTVV.

J is TRBJ1-2 and V is TRBV28, with D tentatively TRBD1 (5 bases). Trimming took 1 base from V and 4 from J, leaving 10 bases between them. The CDR3 covers 14 residues. Germline CDR1 reads MDHEN; CDR2 reads SYDVKM. CDR3: CASSLLAGTYGYTF. The CDR3 bases are TGTGCCAGCAGTTTATTAGCCGGGACCTATGGCTACACCTTC.

This clone was seen a handful of times. This chain uses TRBV29-1 with TRBJ1-2, with D perhaps TRBD1 (5 bases). Trimming stripped 5 bases from V and 6 bases from J, with 16 bases between. Germline CDR1 reads SQVTM; CDR2 reads ANQGSEA. The CDR3 has 13 amino acids. The CDR3 nucleotides are TGCAGCGTTAAGAGGTCCGGGGCAGATGGCTACACCTTC. Protein sequence: CSVKRSGADGYTF.

The sample holds one count of this clone. The CDR3 region has the DNA TGTGCCAGCCGAAGGCGGGAGGGCCCCGGGGAGCTGTTTTTT. Its translation: CASRRREGPGELFF. The chain combines TRBV11-3 with TRBJ2-2, with TRBD2 matching over 9 bases. Germline CDR1 is SGHNT and CDR2 is YENEEA. This CDR3 comprises 14 residues. V lost 8 bases, J lost 6 bases, and 7 bases stayed unmatched.

This chain uses TRBV14 with TRBJ2-1; TRBD1 matches at 10 bases. Trimming cost V 3 bases and J 6 bases; bases outside gene matches: 8. Per the germline V gene, CDR1 is SGHDN and CDR2 is FVKESK. The CDR3 totals 16 residues. Written as DNA, the CDR3 is TGTGCCAGCAGCCATAACAACTGGGACAGGGGCAATGAGCAGTTCTTC. It codes for CASSHNNWDRGNEQFF.

The chain couples TRBV18 to TRBJ1-2; 7 nucleotides line up with TRBD1. J was trimmed by 4 bases and V by 3 bases; bases with no gene match: 2. This CDR3 has 13 residues. Germline V lookup: CDR1 KGHSH, CDR2 LQKENI. The CDR3, as DNA: TGTGCCAGCTCACCCGACAGGGTCTATGGCTACACCTTC. Translating it yields CASSPDRVYGYTF.